The 9 T cell receptor beta chains given below trace back to one sample, sequenced in a study of Ad26.COV2.S vaccination and SARS-CoV-2 variants. Described treatment: 15 to 20 received Ad26.COV2.S at low or high dose, single or two shots; roughly five received placebo; per-sample allocation not given. Sampling occurred on day 63 after the first vaccine or placebo injection. Using immunoSEQ multiplex PCR, the repertoire was profiled, and TCRdb retains in-frame clones only, with some absent. This table has hundreds of thousands of clones, around 90% appearing once. This material consisted of peripheral blood, taken in a trial of Ad26.COV2.S vaccine versus placebo. The receptors come from a person aged 18-60 years who received the Ad26.COV2.S COVID-19 vaccine or a placebo.

V and J are TRBV6-5 and TRBJ2-7; unclear D gene. V was cut by 6 bases and J by 1 base, with 13 bases left in between. The CDR3 extends over 14 amino acids. In germline, CDR1 is MNHEY, CDR2 SVGAGI. The chain's CDR3 is CASRPTFTSYEQYF. The DNA of the CDR3 is TGTGCCAGCAGGCCTACCTTCACTTCCTACGAGCAGTACTTC.

The chain couples TRBV5-1 to TRBJ1-2; D not certain. This CDR3 contains 13 residues. Germline CDR1 SGHRS, CDR2 YFSETQ. Trimming shortened V by 4 bases and J by 4 bases, and 11 bases separated the two germline ends. The CDR3 DNA sequence: TGCGCCAGCAGCGAACCAGAAATCTATGGCTACACCTTC. It is translated as CASSEPEIYGYTF.

This clone appeared once. The chain carries TRBV7-9 and TRBJ2-3, with D perhaps matching TRBD1 (5 bases). The germline V gene encodes CDR1 SEHNR and CDR2 FQNEAQ (reference sequence). The V gene lost 0 bases and the J gene lost 4 bases, with 5 bases spanning the gap. The CDR3 sequence is 13 residues long. The CDR3 loop reads CASSLARADTQYF. CDR3 nucleotides: TGTGCCAGCAGCTTAGCCAGGGCAGATACGCAGTATTTT.

The chain carries TRBV10-1 and TRBJ2-7; D is unclear. V lost 3 bases to trimming and J lost 0 bases, with 9 bases between them. The CDR3 is 14 residues long. Germline V lookup: CDR1 WNHNN, CDR2 SYGVQD (reference sequence). The CDR3 sequence: CASSDPRFSYEQYF. The CDR3 region has the DNA TGCGCCAGCAGTGACCCCCGCTTCTCCTACGAGCAGTACTTC.

The V gene is TRBV5-1, the J gene TRBJ2-3; 10 nucleotides match TRBD2. Trimming at V came to 1 base and at J to 3 bases, leaving 2 bases not matched to a gene. Germline assignment: CDR1 SGHRS and CDR2 YFSETQ. The CDR3 length is 15 residues. CDR3 sequence: CASSLQGLATDTQYF. CDR3 sequence (DNA): TGCGCCAGCAGCTTGCAGGGACTAGCGACAGATACGCAGTATTTT.

The gene calls are TRBV5-1 and TRBJ2-1; D is undetermined. Germline V gene sequence: CDR1 SGHRS, CDR2 YFSETQ. The length of the CDR3 is 14 residues. Trimming left V 5 bases short and J 9 bases short, with 18 bases between. The CDR3 nucleotides read TGCGCCAGCAGTCACGAGATAGTTCACGGTGAGCAGTTCTTC. This translates into CASSHEIVHGEQFF.

The chain has TRBV15 and TRBJ1-4, with D perhaps matching TRBD1 (6 bases). Germline CDR1 and CDR2: LNHNV and YYDKDF (reference sequence). The V end was cut by 0 bases, the J end by 8 bases, with 10 bases between. This CDR3 contains 14 residues. CDR3 sequence: CATSRDRTEEKLFF. The CDR3 DNA is TGTGCCACCAGCAGAGATAGGACAGAGGAAAAACTGTTTTTT.

The rearrangement joins TRBV9 to TRBJ2-7; perhaps TRBD2 as D (5 bases). The CDR3 has 14 residues. Germline V gene sequence: CDR1 SGDLS, CDR2 YYNGEE. V was pared by 0 bases and J by 2 bases, with 9 bases between. CDR3 loop: CASSVDRGTYEQYF. In DNA form, the CDR3 reads TGTGCCAGCAGCGTAGATCGGGGAACCTACGAGCAGTACTTC.

This chain uses TRBV12-3 or TRBV12-4 with TRBJ1-5; D is unclear. V lost 2 bases to trimming and J lost 4 bases, with 6 bases between them. CDR3 length: 13 residues. The CDR3 spells CASSLWANQPQHF. CDR3 coding DNA: TGTGCCAGCAGTTTATGGGCGAATCAGCCCCAGCATTTT.